Listed here is a single T cell receptor beta chain. Its antigen is unknown. The source of the sample is a study of CD8+ T cells in alopecia areata. The treatment was: oral pan-JAK inhibitor, 5-10 mg twice daily. Alopecia areata patients had lesional scalp punch biopsies and peripheral blood taken from them. Following extraction, RNA underwent reverse transcription to cDNA, which served as the sequencing template. Measured with immunoSEQ multiplex PCR; TCRdb has only the in-frame clones, and not every one. The sample shows some 200,000 clones, more than 55% of them seen only once. Whole-study findings and limits: Scalp clonality decreased significantly with tofacitinib, and so did expanded CD8+ clones among the top 100. Researchers report lesional scalp, most notably alopecia totalis/universalis, outstripped normal scalp in clonality. In scalp and blood, many expanded lesional clones persisted during tofacitinib.

Trimming removed 5 bases from V and 6 bases from J; junction bases left unmatched: 4. Looked up from germline, CDR1 is SQVTM and CDR2 is ANQGSEA. This CDR3 comprises 13 residues. This chain connects TRBV29-1 to TRBJ1-1, with TRBD1 matching 12 bases. The TCR was taken from a human donor with alopecia areata. The material sequenced was CD4+ T cells sorted from blood, taken at week 4, from a patient treated with tofacitinib. The CDR3 DNA sequence: TGCAGCGTTTGGGACAGGGGGCGAGCTGAAGCTTTCTTT. Residues: CSVWDRGRAEAFF.